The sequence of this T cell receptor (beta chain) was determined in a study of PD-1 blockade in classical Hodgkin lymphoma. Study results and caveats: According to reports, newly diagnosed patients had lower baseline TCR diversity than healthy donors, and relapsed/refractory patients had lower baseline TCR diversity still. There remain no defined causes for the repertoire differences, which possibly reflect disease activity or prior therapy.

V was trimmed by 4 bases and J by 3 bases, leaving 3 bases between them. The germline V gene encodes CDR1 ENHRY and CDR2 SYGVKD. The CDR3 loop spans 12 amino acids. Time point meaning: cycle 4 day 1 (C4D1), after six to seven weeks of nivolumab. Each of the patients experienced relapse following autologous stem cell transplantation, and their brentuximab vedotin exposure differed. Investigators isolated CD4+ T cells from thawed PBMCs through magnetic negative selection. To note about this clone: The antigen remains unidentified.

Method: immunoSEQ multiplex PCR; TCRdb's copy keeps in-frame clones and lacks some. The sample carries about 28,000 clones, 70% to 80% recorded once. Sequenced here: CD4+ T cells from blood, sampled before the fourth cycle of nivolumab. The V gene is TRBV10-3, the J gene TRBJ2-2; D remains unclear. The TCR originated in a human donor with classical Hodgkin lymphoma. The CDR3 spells CAISVYTGELFF. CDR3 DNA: TGTGCCATCAGTGTATACACCGGGGAGCTGTTTTTT.